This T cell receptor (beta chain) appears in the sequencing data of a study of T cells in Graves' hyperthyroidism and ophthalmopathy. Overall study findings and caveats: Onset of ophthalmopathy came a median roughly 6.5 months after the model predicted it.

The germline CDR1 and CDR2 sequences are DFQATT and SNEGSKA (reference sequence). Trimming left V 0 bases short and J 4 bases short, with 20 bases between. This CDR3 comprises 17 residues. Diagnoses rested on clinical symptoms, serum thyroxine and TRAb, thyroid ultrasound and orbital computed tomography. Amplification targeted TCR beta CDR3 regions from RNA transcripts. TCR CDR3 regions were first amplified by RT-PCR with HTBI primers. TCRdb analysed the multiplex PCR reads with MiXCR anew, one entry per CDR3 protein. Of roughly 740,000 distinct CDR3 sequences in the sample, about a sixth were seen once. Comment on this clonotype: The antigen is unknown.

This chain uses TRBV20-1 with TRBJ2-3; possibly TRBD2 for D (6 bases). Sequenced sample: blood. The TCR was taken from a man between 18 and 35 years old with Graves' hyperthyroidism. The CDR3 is CSARDAGAGPFADTQYF. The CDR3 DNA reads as TGCAGTGCTAGAGATGCCGGGGCGGGACCCTTCGCAGATACGCAGTATTTT.